The 20 T cell receptor beta chains presented below share a single source sample, sequenced in a study of cytomegalovirus exposure and HLA in healthy donors. In the PCR, 60 Vbeta and 13 Jbeta primers were used. Sequencing used immunoSEQ multiplex PCR; TCRdb keeps in-frame clones, though not all of them. Of 120,000 to 150,000 clones in the sample, over 70% were seen once. The sample comprised PBMCs. These receptor sequences come from a middle-aged man in good health and CMV-seropositive.

With regard to this clone: Compared with germline, one end of the junction differs, possibly owing to a read error. This rearrangement joins TRBV7-7 to TRBJ2-5; TRBD2 matches at 10 bases. Per the germline V gene, CDR1 is SSHAT and CDR2 is FNYEAQ (reference sequence). The CDR3 has 14 residues. The CDR3 nucleotides read TGTGCTAGCAGCTTAGCGGGACTAGCGGAGACCCAGTACTTC. Encoded protein: CASSLAGLAETQYF.

The rearrangement uses TRBV18 and TRBJ2-5; no reliable D call. This CDR3 contains 12 residues. CDR1 and CDR2 from the germline V gene are KGHSH and LQKENI. V shed 5 bases and J shed 5 bases, with 9 bases lying between them. This chain's CDR3 is CASSEDRETQYF. The CDR3, as DNA: TGTGCCAGCTCAGAGGATCGGGAGACCCAGTACTTC.

This clone was detected only a few times. The CDR3 DNA follows: TGTGCCAGCAGCTTAACTTTACTCGCAACTAATGAAAAACTGTTTTTT. Residues: CASSLTLLATNEKLFF. The chain employs TRBV5-5 and TRBJ1-4; no firm D call. CDR3 length: 16 residues. Germline CDR1 and CDR2: SGHKS and YYEKEE (reference sequence). V lost 2 bases to trimming and J lost 0 bases, with 11 bases between them.

This clone was seen once. V and J are TRBV7-2 and TRBJ2-7; 7 bases line up with TRBD1. Germline V gene lookup returns CDR1 SGHTA and CDR2 FQGNSA. The CDR3 totals 14 residues. J was trimmed by 1 base and V by 2 bases; bases with no gene match: 2. CDR3 sequence (DNA): TGTGCCAGCAGCTTACCGACAGGGTCCTACGAGCAGTACTTC. Its protein product is CASSLPTGSYEQYF.

The V gene is TRBV6-4, the J gene TRBJ2-2; TRBD2 matches 8 bases. Trimming cost V 0 bases and J 6 bases; bases outside gene matches: 9. Germline-derived CDR1 and CDR2 are MRHNA and SNTAGT. CDR3 length equals 17 residues. The CDR3: CASSDSRGLGSPGELFF. In DNA, the CDR3 is TGTGCCAGCAGTGACTCAAGGGGACTAGGATCTCCCGGGGAGCTGTTTTTT.

The gene calls are TRBV18 and TRBJ2-1; 9 nucleotides align to TRBD2. The J segment lost 9 bases and the V segment lost 6 bases, leaving 21 bases of the junction unmatched. The germline CDR1 and CDR2 sequences are KGHSH and LQKENI. This CDR3 is built from 18 residues. The CDR3 sequence is CASSLAPLDGGRAGEQFF. As DNA, the CDR3 is TGTGCCAGCTCTCTCGCGCCTTTAGATGGCGGGAGGGCCGGTGAGCAGTTCTTC.

This clone was seen just once. The genes are TRBV5-1 and TRBJ2-3; D ambiguous. Germline CDR1 and CDR2: SGHRS and YFSETQ. V was shortened by 3 bases and J by 1 base, with 6 bases between the two germline ends. CDR3 length equals 13 residues. CDR3 amino acids: CASSYYGTDTQYF. The DNA of the CDR3 is TGCGCCAGCAGCTACTATGGCACAGATACGCAGTATTTT.

This sequence joins TRBV4-3 and TRBJ1-2, with 9 bases lining up with TRBD1. The CDR3 has 16 amino acids. Germline trimming cut 2 bases from V and 2 bases from J; bases unmatched to any gene: 6. The V gene's germline CDR1 is LGHNA and CDR2 YSLEER. Written as DNA, the CDR3 is TGCGCCAGCAGCCAATACTCGGGGACAGGGAACTATGGCTACACCTTC. It specifies CASSQYSGTGNYGYTF.

This chain uses TRBV6-5 with TRBJ1-3; D uncertain. Germline V gene data show CDR1 as MNHEY and CDR2 as SVGAGI. CDR3 length equals 15 residues. The V and J ends lost 2 bases and 0 bases respectively, with 8 bases between them. The DNA for the CDR3 is TGTGCCAGCAGTTACGACGGAGCCTCTGGAAACACCATATATTTT. Translation gives CASSYDGASGNTIYF.

This clone appeared once. This rearrangement joins TRBV5-4 to TRBJ2-1, with a tentative D call TRBD2 (6 bases). Germline loops: CDR1 SGHNT, CDR2 YYREEE (reference sequence). V was shortened by 3 bases and J by 8 bases, with 12 bases between the two germline ends. CDR3 size: 13 residues. CDR3 amino acids: CASSSTSADEQFF. CDR3 sequence (DNA): TGTGCCAGCAGCTCGACTAGTGCGGATGAGCAGTTCTTC.

The rearrangement uses TRBV15 and TRBJ1-2, with D unresolved. Trimming shortened V by 0 bases and J by 8 bases, and 10 bases separated the two germline ends. Looked up from germline, CDR1 is LNHNV and CDR2 is YYDKDF (reference sequence). This CDR3 comprises 13 residues. CDR3 sequence: CATSRDRVTGYTF. The CDR3 coding sequence is TGTGCCACCAGCAGAGATCGGGTTACGGGCTACACCTTC.

The chain combines TRBV11-3 with TRBJ2-3; a weak D match, TRBD2 (6 bases). This CDR3 is built from 15 residues. Trimming removed 2 bases at V and 2 bases at J, with 11 bases between. Looked up from germline, CDR1 is SGHNT and CDR2 is YENEEA. The CDR3 DNA reads as TGTGCCAGCAGCTTAAACCCGGGAGCCACAGATACGCAGTATTTT. It is translated as CASSLNPGATDTQYF.

This chain links TRBV7-6 with TRBJ2-1; the D gene is possibly TRBD2 (6 bases). V lost 8 bases and J 0 bases, leaving 11 bases between the germline ends. This CDR3 has 14 amino acids. The germline V gene encodes CDR1 SGHVS and CDR2 FNYEAQ. CDR3: CASGPGLSYNEQFF. The CDR3 nucleotides read TGTGCCAGCGGTCCGGGACTCTCCTACAATGAGCAGTTCTTC. Supplemented by reference TRBV7-6 and TRBJ2-1, the full variable domain reads GAGVSQSPRYKVTKRGQDVALRCDPISGHVSLYWYRQALGQGPEFLTYFNYEAQQDKSGLPNDRFSAERPEGSISTLTIQRTEQRDSAMYRCASGPGLSYNEQFFGPGTRLTVL.

CDR3 in DNA: TGTGCCAGTAGTATTCGACAGAGTGGCTACACCTTC. Its translation is CASSIRQSGYTF. The J gene is TRBJ1-2, the V gene TRBV19; D perhaps matches TRBD1 (5 bases). The germline V gene encodes CDR1 LNHDA and CDR2 SQIVND (reference sequence). The germline V and J ends were trimmed by 3 bases and 7 bases, with 9 bases remaining between them. CDR3 length: 12 residues. The full variable domain, rest sourced from reference TRBV19 and TRBJ1-2, is DGGITQSPKYLFRKEGQNVTLSCEQNLNHDAMYWYRQDPGQGLRLIYYSQIVNDFQKGDIAEGYSVSREKKESFPLTVTSAQKNPTAFYLCASSIRQSGYTFGSGTRLTVV.

This clone was recorded a few times. The V gene is TRBV9, the J gene TRBJ2-3; 13 positions match TRBD2. Germline loops: CDR1 SGDLS, CDR2 YYNGEE. The trim removed 4 bases at V and 2 bases at J, leaving 7 bases unmatched. This CDR3 contains 17 residues. The CDR3 spells CASSLGLAGTFTDTQYF. CDR3 DNA: TGTGCCAGCAGCCTGGGACTAGCGGGGACCTTCACAGATACGCAGTATTTT. Full variable domain (outside the CDR3, taken from reference TRBV9 and TRBJ2-3): DSGVTQTPKHLITATGQRVTLRCSPRSGDLSVYWYQQSLDQGLQFLIQYYNGEERAKGNILERFSAQQFPDLHSELNLSSLELGDSALYFCASSLGLAGTFTDTQYFGPGTRLTVL.

This chain joins TRBV19 and TRBJ2-7, with 11 bases fitting TRBD1. J lost 1 base, V lost 5 bases, and 7 bases had no gene match. This CDR3 has 16 amino acids. Germline V CDR1 and CDR2: LNHDA, SQIVND (reference sequence). This CDR3 is CASSASGTGGSYEQYF. The CDR3, as DNA: TGTGCCAGTAGTGCCTCCGGGACAGGGGGGTCCTACGAGCAGTACTTC. The variable domain in full, completed from reference TRBV19 and TRBJ2-7, reads DGGITQSPKYLFRKEGQNVTLSCEQNLNHDAMYWYRQDPGQGLRLIYYSQIVNDFQKGDIAEGYSVSREKKESFPLTVTSAQKNPTAFYLCASSASGTGGSYEQYFGPGTRLTVT.

The CDR3 DNA sequence: TGCGCCAGCAGCTGGAGTGAAGGAGGGGTCTACGAGCAGTACTTC. It yields the protein CASSWSEGGVYEQYF. V and J are TRBV5-1 and TRBJ2-5, with D perhaps matching TRBD2 (6 bases). TRBJ2-7 matches the DNA end more closely, so the J call is doubtful. The CDR3 length is 15 residues. From germline, CDR1 is SGHRS and CDR2 YFSETQ.

This clone has only one observation. The chain has TRBV7-2 and TRBJ2-6; 8 nucleotides agree with TRBD2. Germline V gene data show CDR1 as SGHTA and CDR2 as FQGNSA. There are 18 residues in the CDR3. Unmatched junction bases numbered 9, after V lost 5 bases and J lost 0 bases. CDR3: CASSQSAGAFSGANVLTF. CDR3 DNA: TGTGCCAGCAGCCAATCAGCGGGGGCCTTCTCTGGGGCCAACGTCCTGACTTTC.

The chain joins TRBV11-2 to TRBJ2-7; 10 bases map to TRBD1. V shed 5 bases and J 3 bases; nucleotides not matched to a gene: 10. Germline V gives CDR1 SGHAT, CDR2 FQNNGV. This CDR3 comprises 16 residues. The CDR3 DNA reads TGTGCCAGCAGCCCTACCTCCGGGACAGGGGACTACGAGCAGTACTTC. Its protein product is CASSPTSGTGDYEQYF.

V and J are TRBV7-9 and TRBJ2-2, with D maybe TRBD2 (5 bases). Germline CDR1 is SEHNR and CDR2 is FQNEAQ (reference sequence). The CDR3 contains 17 residues. V lost 0 bases and J lost 7, with 18 bases in between. The CDR3 reads CASSLAFVREKVGELFF. The CDR3 nucleotides read TGTGCCAGCAGCTTAGCGTTCGTAAGGGAGAAGGTCGGGGAGCTGTTTTTT.